Below are 16 T cell receptor beta chains sequenced from a single sample in a study of T cell clonality in common variable immunodeficiency. Study-wide results and limits: Common variable immunodeficiency TCR beta sequences reportedly had fewer deletions and N-nucleotide insertions.

Only in-frame clones appear in the TCRdb table, and some are missing; sequencing was by immunoSEQ multiplex PCR. The specimen gives roughly 34,000 clones without singletons; the ten biggest hold roughly 6.7%. Their antigens remain unidentified. Specimen: peripheral blood mononuclear cells. These receptor sequences come from a human donor with common variable immunodeficiency.

The table lists this clone with many counts. The sequenced fragment ends 3 residues before the CDR3 boundary, so the rest is inferred from the germline J gene. The chain employs TRBV19 and TRBJ1-5, with TRBD1 matching 8 bases. This CDR3 is built from 14 residues. Germline trimming cut 5 bases from V and 2 bases from J; bases unmatched to any gene: 2. Germline V lookup: CDR1 LNHDA, CDR2 SQIVND (reference sequence). The CDR3 here is CASSDRGGNQPQHF. The sequenced part of the CDR3 DNA is TGTGCCAGTAGTGACAGGGGAGGCAATCAGCCC.

This clone is labeled as medium-sized. The read is 3 residues too short to cover the CDR3 end, so that end is filled in from the germline J gene. V gene TRBV2 combines with J gene TRBJ2-2, with D possibly being TRBD1 (7 bases). Germline V lookup: CDR1 SNHLY, CDR2 FYNNEI. This CDR3 contains 15 residues. Trimming removed 6 bases from V and 4 bases from J, with 15 bases in between. The CDR3 region is CASRGGTAITGELFF. The CDR3 DNA, read in part, is TGTGCCAGCAGGGGCGGGACAGCGATCACCGGGGAG.

This clone has just a few counts. The read finishes 3 residues shy of the CDR3 end, and the germline J gene is used to complete it. The J gene is TRBJ2-1, the V gene TRBV7-2, with 8 bases matching TRBD2. The ends lost 10 bases at V and 7 bases at J; junction bases unmatched: 15. CDR1 is SGHTA, CDR2 FQGNSA, per germline. There are 15 residues in the CDR3. This CDR3 is CATPGREAPGNEQFF. CDR3 DNA, as far as it was read: TGTGCCACCCCCGGGCGGGAGGCCCCTGGGAATGAG.

This clone appeared many times. The read ends 3 residues shy of where the CDR3 ends; the end is completed using the germline J gene. The chain links TRBV7-4 to TRBJ1-5, with D tentatively TRBD1 (6 bases). In germline, CDR1 is SGHVT, CDR2 SQSDAQ. V shed 1 base and J shed 5 bases, with 21 bases lying between them. This CDR3 region has 18 residues. The DNA read from the CDR3 is TGTGCCAGCAGCTTAGTTTCAGGGGAGGTTTGTCCAGATCAGCCC. The encoded protein is CASSLVSGEVCPDQP. The CDR3 in full is CASSLVSGEVCPDQPQHF.

This clone was observed many times. The DNA read from the CDR3 is TGTGCCAGCAGTACCAAGCCTACAGATACG. Protein product: CASSTKPTDT. In full, the CDR3 reads CASSTKPTDTQYF. J is TRBJ2-3 and V is TRBV27; D uncertain. The CDR3 extends 3 residues past the end of the read, so its final part is completed from the germline J gene. This CDR3 is built from 13 residues. Germline CDR1 and CDR2: MNHEY and SMNVEV (reference sequence). V lost 5 bases to trimming and J lost 3 bases, with 9 bases between them.

This clone was seen a few times. The CDR3 end is not reached by the read, which stops 3 residues before it; the germline J gene fills it in. The genes are TRBV7-8 and TRBJ2-7; no reliable D call. V dropped 5 bases and J dropped 4 bases, with 9 bases sitting between them. Germline loops: CDR1 SGHVS, CDR2 FQNEAQ. This CDR3 comprises 12 residues. CDR3: CASSPAEYEQYF. The part of the CDR3 DNA that was read is TGTGCCAGCAGCCCGGCGGAGTACGAG. Complete variable domain (other parts from reference TRBV7-8 and TRBJ2-7): GAGVSQSPRYKVAKRGQDVALRCDPISGHVSLFWYQQALGQGPEFLTYFQNEAQLDKSGLPSDRFFAERPEGSVSTLKIQRTQQEDSAVYLCASSPAEYEQYFGPGTRLTVT.

This clone qualifies as medium-sized. CDR3 residues: CSASPPAQGVELFF. The CDR3 DNA, read in part, is TGCAGTGCTAGCCCTCCGGCGCAGGGGGTAGAA. The chain uses TRBV20-1 and TRBJ1-4; 7 nucleotides match TRBD1. The read stops 3 residues short of the end of the CDR3; the missing end is completed from the germline J gene. The CDR3 is 14 amino acids. Germline lookup yields CDR1 DFQATT and CDR2 SNEGSKA (reference sequence).

In its sample, this clone was seen many times. The DNA ends 3 residues before the CDR3 does, and the rest of the CDR3 is filled in from the germline J gene. The chain links TRBV5-4 to TRBJ1-4; 10 bases map to TRBD1. The CDR3 extends over 14 amino acids. The V gene end was trimmed by 4 bases and the J gene end by 5 bases; junction bases not matched to a gene: 2. The germline V gene encodes CDR1 SGHNT and CDR2 YYREEE (reference sequence). CDR3 residues: CASSRDRGNEKLFF. Partial CDR3 DNA: TGTGCCAGCAGCCGGGACAGGGGAAATGAAAAA.

This clone was detected many times. Sequencing ends 3 residues short of the CDR3 end; the germline J gene provides the rest. The chain couples TRBV7-3 to TRBJ1-3, with TRBD1 as a possible D gene (6 bases). Germline CDR1 reads SGHTA; CDR2 reads FQGTGA. The CDR3 has 16 residues. The V end was cut by 5 bases, the J end by 0 bases, with 14 bases between. CDR3 residues: CASSPAGAYSGNTIYF. The DNA read from the CDR3 is TGTGCCAGCAGCCCAGCGGGGGCCTACTCTGGAAACACC. The full variable domain, its missing parts supplied by reference TRBV7-3 and TRBJ1-3, is GAGVSQTPSNKVTEKGKYVELRCDPISGHTALYWYRQSLGQGPEFLIYFQGTGAADDSGLPNDRFFAVRPEGSVSTLKIQRTERGDSAVYLCASSPAGAYSGNTIYFGEGSWLTVV.

This clone was observed many times. The sequence runs out 3 residues before the end of the CDR3; the remainder is reconstructed from the germline J gene. The gene calls are TRBV20-1 and TRBJ1-4; 8 bases are a match to TRBD1. V was pared by 6 bases and J by 6 bases, with 3 bases of the junction left unmatched. The germline gives CDR1 DFQATT, CDR2 SNEGSKA (reference sequence). The CDR3 sequence is 12 residues long. The sequenced CDR3 bases are TGCAGTGCAGAGACAGGGGATGAAAAA. Its protein product is CSAETGDEK. The entire CDR3 reads CSAETGDEKLFF.

The sample holds a few counts of this clone. Read data end 3 residues before the CDR3 end; the end is taken from the germline J gene. V is TRBV5-8 and J is TRBJ2-3; D gene ambiguous. This CDR3 contains 14 residues. Per germline, CDR1 SGHTS and CDR2 YDEGEE. Trimming pared 4 bases from V and 0 bases from J, leaving 9 bases between. The CDR3 here is CASSPRISTDTQYF. CDR3 DNA, as far as it was read: TGTGCCAGCAGCCCCAGGATTAGCACAGATACG. The full variable domain, in which reference TRBV5-8 and TRBJ2-3 provide the parts outside the CDR3, is EAGVTQSPTHLIKTRGQQATLRCSPISGHTSVYWYQQALGLGLQFLLWYDEGEERNRGNFPPRFSGRQFPNYSSELNVNALELEDSALYLCASSPRISTDTQYFGPGTRLTVL.

Regarding this clone: The read ends 3 residues early relative to the CDR3; the germline J gene fills the gap. The V gene is TRBV6-2 or TRBV6-3, the J gene TRBJ2-5; 9 bases are shared with TRBD2. From germline, CDR1 is MNHEY and CDR2 SVGEGT. The trim removed 4 bases at V and 5 bases at J, leaving 8 bases unmatched. The CDR3 loop spans 15 amino acids. The CDR3 reads CASSLGGRAYETQYF. Incomplete CDR3 DNA: TGTGCCAGCAGTTTAGGCGGGAGGGCCTACGAGACC.

There are many counts of this clone. From the germline J gene comes the end of the CDR3, since the read stops 3 residues before it. The J gene is TRBJ2-7, the V gene TRBV29-1; 7 bases are shared with TRBD2. The CDR3 has 16 residues. CDR1 and CDR2 from the germline V gene are SQVTM and ANQGSEA. The V segment lost 3 bases and the J segment 0 bases; nucleotides outside the gene matches: 11. CDR3 DNA, as far as it was read: TGCAGCGTTGATGGGGGGGGACCGATCCCCTCCTACGAG. Protein product: CSVDGGGPIPSYE. The full-length CDR3 reads as CSVDGGGPIPSYEQYF.

With respect to this clone: The CDR3 end falls 3 residues outside the read, so it is completed with the germline J gene. V usage is TRBV7-9 and J usage is TRBJ2-1; no clear D. The ends were cut back, 5 bases at V and 7 bases at J, with 9 bases in the middle. The CDR3 runs 12 residues. The germline V gene has CDR1 SEHNR and CDR2 FQNEAQ (reference sequence). The DNA read from the CDR3 is TGTGCCAGCAGCCTACCGCCTAATGAG. Translating it yields CASSLPPNE. Given in full, the CDR3 is CASSLPPNEQFF.

This clone was counted only a few times. The CDR3 goes on 3 residues after the read ends, and that part is filled in from the germline J gene. The V call is TRBV2, the J call TRBJ2-1, with 8 bases lining up with TRBD1. After removal of 5 bases from V and 9 bases from J, the junction contained 6 bases not matched to a gene. The CDR3 is made up of 13 amino acids. Germline V CDR1 and CDR2: SNHLY, FYNNEI. CDR3 sequence reads: CASSSDRAGEQFF. CDR3 DNA (partial): TGTGCCAGCAGTTCGGACAGGGCGGGTGAG.

As concerns this clone: The read terminates 3 residues before the CDR3 end, so the remaining end is supplied by the germline J gene. The V and J genes are TRBV7-9 and TRBJ1-1; D not certain. Germline V gives CDR1 SEHNR, CDR2 FQNEAQ (reference sequence). The CDR3 is 12 residues long. Trimming cost V 5 bases and J 5 bases, with 9 bases left between them. The part of the CDR3 DNA that was read is TGTGCCAGCAGCCCGGCTAGGACTGAA. Residues: CASSPARTE. The entire CDR3 protein reads CASSPARTEAFF.